This T cell receptor (beta chain) comes out of a study of human T cells and chemical hapten exposure. The time point is: patch test 1, 2 weeks after DPC sensitization. As to treatment: therapeutic diphenylcyclopropenone sensitization with weekly scalp DPC. This CDR3 has 15 residues. Deletions cut 3 bases from V and 7 bases from J, with 17 bases between. CDR1 and CDR2 (germline): SGHKS, YYEKEE (reference sequence). TCRdb re-analysed the RACE reads in MiXCR, keeping a single row per CDR3 protein. The sample holds some 81,000 distinct CDR3 sequences, under 9% seen once. The TCR was taken from a woman aged 25 to 39 with alopecia areata. Some clones in this sample may be carry-over from other donors' samples. Sequences were derived from whole blood, sampled in connection with sensitization to the hapten diphenylcyclopropenone (DPC). The chain is built from TRBV5-5 and TRBJ2-1, with D possibly called TRBD1 or TRBD2 (5 bases each). The CDR3 loop reads CASSSFPGPENEQFF. The CDR3 coding sequence is TGTGCCAGCAGCTCTTTCCCGGGACCGGAAAATGAGCAGTTCTTC. The full variable domain, rest sourced from reference TRBV5-5 and TRBJ2-1, is DAGVTQSPTHLIKTRGQQVTLRCSPISGHKSVSWYQQVLGQGPQFIFQYYEKEERGRGNFPDRFSARQFPNYSSELNVNALLLGDSALYLCASSSFPGPENEQFFGPGTRLTVL.